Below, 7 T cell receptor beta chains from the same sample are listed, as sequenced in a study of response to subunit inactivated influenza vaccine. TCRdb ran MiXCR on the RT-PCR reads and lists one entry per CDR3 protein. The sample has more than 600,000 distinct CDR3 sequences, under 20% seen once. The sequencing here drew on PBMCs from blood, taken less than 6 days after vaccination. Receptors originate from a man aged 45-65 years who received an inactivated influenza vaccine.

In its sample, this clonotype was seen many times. The CDR3 reads CAISERGYEQYF. The CDR3 DNA reads TGTGCCATCAGTGAGAGGGGGTACGAGCAGTACTTC. The chain has TRBV10-3 and TRBJ2-7, with D perhaps TRBD1 (6 bases). Germline assignment: CDR1 ENHRY and CDR2 SYGVKD. Trimming removed 2 bases from V and 4 bases from J, with 6 bases in between. There are 12 residues in the CDR3.

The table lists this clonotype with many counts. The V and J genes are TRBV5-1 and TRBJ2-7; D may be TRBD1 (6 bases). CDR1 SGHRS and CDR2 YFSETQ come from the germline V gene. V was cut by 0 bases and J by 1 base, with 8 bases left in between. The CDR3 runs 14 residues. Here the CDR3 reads CASSLEQGSYEQYF. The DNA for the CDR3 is TGCGCCAGCAGCTTGGAACAGGGATCCTACGAGCAGTACTTC. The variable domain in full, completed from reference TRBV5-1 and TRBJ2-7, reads KAGVTQTPRYLIKTRGQQVTLSCSPISGHRSVSWYQQTPGQGLQFLFEYFSETQRNKGNFPGRFSGRQFSNSRSEMNVSTLELGDSALYLCASSLEQGSYEQYFGPGTRLTVT.

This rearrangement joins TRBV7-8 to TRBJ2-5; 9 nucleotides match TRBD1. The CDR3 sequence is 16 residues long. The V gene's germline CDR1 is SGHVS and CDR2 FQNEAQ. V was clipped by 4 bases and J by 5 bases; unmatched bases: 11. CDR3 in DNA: TGTGCCAGCAGCTACGGTGTGTTACAGGGGGCGGAGACCCAGTACTTC. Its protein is CASSYGVLQGAETQYF.

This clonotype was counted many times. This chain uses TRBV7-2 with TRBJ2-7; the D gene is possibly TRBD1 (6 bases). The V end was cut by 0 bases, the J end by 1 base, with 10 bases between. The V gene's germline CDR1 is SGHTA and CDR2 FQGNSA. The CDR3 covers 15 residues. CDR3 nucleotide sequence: TGTGCCAGCAGCTTAGCGGGGGCCAATTCCTACGAGCAGTACTTC. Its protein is CASSLAGANSYEQYF.

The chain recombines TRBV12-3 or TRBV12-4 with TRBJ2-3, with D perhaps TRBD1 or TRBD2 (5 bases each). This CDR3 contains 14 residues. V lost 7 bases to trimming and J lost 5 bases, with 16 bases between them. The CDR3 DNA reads TGTGCCAGCAACCGACTACGCCAGGGAGATACGCAGTATTTT. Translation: CASNRLRQGDTQYF.

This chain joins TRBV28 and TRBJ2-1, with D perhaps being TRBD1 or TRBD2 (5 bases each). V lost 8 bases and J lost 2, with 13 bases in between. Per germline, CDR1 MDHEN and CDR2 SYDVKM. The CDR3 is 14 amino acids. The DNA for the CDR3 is TGTGCCAGCCAGCGACGGGGCCCCTACAATGAGCAGTTCTTC. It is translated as CASQRRGPYNEQFF.

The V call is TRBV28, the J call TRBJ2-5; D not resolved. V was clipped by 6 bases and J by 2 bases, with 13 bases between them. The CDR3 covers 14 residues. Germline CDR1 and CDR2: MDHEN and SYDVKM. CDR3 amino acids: CASRNPTVQETQYF. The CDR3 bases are TGTGCCAGCAGGAATCCGACGGTACAAGAGACCCAGTACTTC.